This entry lists 29 T cell receptor beta chains sequenced from one sample in a study of beta chain features in type 1 diabetes. Expressed TCRB transcripts were sequenced after all isolated RNA was converted to cDNA. Produced via immunoSEQ multiplex PCR; TCRdb's table is partial and in-frame only. The sample has hundreds of thousands of clones; 11% to 15% are singletons. Study-wide findings and caveats: TCRB CDR3 length was moderately but significantly reduced in all four CD4+ subsets of Type 1 diabetes patients.

Antigen specificity for these receptors is unknown. Input material: naive CD4+ T cells from blood. These receptors all come from a man younger than 35 with type 1 diabetes.

The chain uses TRBV13 and TRBJ1-1, with D unresolved. Trimming shortened V by 5 bases and J by 5 bases, and 12 bases separated the two germline ends. From germline, CDR1 is PRHDT and CDR2 FYEKMQ (reference sequence). The CDR3 is 13 amino acids. CDR3: CASSVLPRTEAFF. The CDR3 nucleotides are TGTGCCAGCAGCGTCCTACCACGGACTGAAGCTTTCTTT.

The rearrangement joins TRBV18 to TRBJ1-5; D ambiguous. CDR3 length equals 15 residues. CDR1 and CDR2 (germline): KGHSH, LQKENI. Trimming pared 2 bases from V and 0 bases from J, leaving 8 bases between. The CDR3 spells CASSPLPNSNQPQHF. CDR3 DNA: TGTGCCAGCTCACCATTACCTAATAGCAATCAGCCCCAGCATTTT.

The chain couples TRBV5-4 to TRBJ2-5; TRBD1 aligns across 8 bases. The junction had 6 bases not matched to a gene; V was cut back by 4 bases and J by 1 base. Per germline, CDR1 SGHNT and CDR2 YYREEE (reference sequence). This CDR3 is built from 15 residues. CDR3 nucleotides: TGTGCCAGCAGCGTGGGACAGGCCTTCCAAGAGACCCAGTACTTC. Amino acid sequence: CASSVGQAFQETQYF.

There are a few counts of this clone. This chain uses TRBV9 with TRBJ2-7, with D possibly TRBD1 on 6 matching bases. The CDR3 runs 14 residues. The germline V gene has CDR1 SGDLS and CDR2 YYNGEE. The V and J ends lost 3 bases and 6 bases respectively, with 16 bases between them. CDR3 bases: TGTGCCAGCAGCGCCGGGCTACAGGGTCCCGAGCAGTACTTC. This translates into CASSAGLQGPEQYF.

V and J are TRBV25-1 and TRBJ2-7; TRBD2 matches at 11 bases. Germline CDR1 reads MGHDK; CDR2 reads SYGVNS. CDR3 length: 17 amino acids. The ends lost 6 bases at V and 1 base at J; junction bases unmatched: 11. CDR3 residues: CASSGTSGREMSYEQYF. The CDR3 nucleotides are TGTGCCAGCAGCGGGACTAGCGGCCGGGAGATGTCCTACGAGCAGTACTTC.

The V and J genes are TRBV7-2 and TRBJ2-7; D is undetermined. Germline-derived CDR1 and CDR2 are SGHTA and FQGNSA. The length of the CDR3 is 15 residues. The germline V and J ends were trimmed by 1 base and 0 bases, with 10 bases remaining between them. Here the CDR3 DNA reads TGTGCCAGCAGCTTAGAACCGACAAGCTCCTACGAGCAGTACTTC. Residues: CASSLEPTSSYEQYF.

This clone has just a few counts. The rearrangement joins TRBV5-1 to TRBJ1-2, with 12 bases fitting TRBD1. There are 15 residues in the CDR3. J lost 6 bases, V lost 5 bases, and 8 bases had no gene match. Germline CDR1 reads SGHRS; CDR2 reads YFSETQ. The CDR3 DNA follows: TGCGCCAGCAGGGGACAGGGGGCGCGTTTTCATGGCTACACCTTC. Translation gives CASRGQGARFHGYTF.

The chain links TRBV18 to TRBJ1-5; D ambiguous. This CDR3 comprises 13 residues. Looked up from germline, CDR1 is KGHSH and CDR2 is LQKENI. Trimming shortened V by 2 bases and J by 5 bases, and 7 bases separated the two germline ends. CDR3 residues: CASSPFGDQPQHF. CDR3 sequence (DNA): TGTGCCAGCTCACCATTCGGCGATCAGCCCCAGCATTTT.

The V gene is TRBV6-6, the J gene TRBJ1-6; D is uncertain. V was shortened by 1 base and J by 14 bases, with 6 bases between the two germline ends. Germline CDR1 reads MNHNY; CDR2 reads SVGAGI (reference sequence). The CDR3 is 11 residues long. Here the CDR3 reads CASSYYDSLHF. The CDR3 bases are TGTGCCAGCAGTTACTACGATTCCCTCCACTTT.

In its sample, this clone was seen a few times. This chain links TRBV7-2 with TRBJ2-3, with D hard to call. V lost 8 bases and J lost 2, with 14 bases in between. The CDR3 is 14 residues long. CDR1 is SGHTA, CDR2 FQGNSA, per germline. CDR3 in DNA: TGTGCCAGCTGCCACAGTCATGTCACAGATACGCAGTATTTT. Translating gives CASCHSHVTDTQYF.

With respect to this clone: This sample includes further DNA sequences coding for the same CDR3. The chain has TRBV7-2 and TRBJ2-7, with 9 bases fitting TRBD1. This CDR3 is built from 15 residues. CDR1 and CDR2 from the germline V gene are SGHTA and FQGNSA. V gave up 3 bases and J gave up 1 base; unmatched junction bases: 4. The CDR3 sequence is CASSLTGTGSYEQYF. The CDR3 DNA sequence: TGTGCCAGCAGCTTGACCGGGACAGGGTCCTACGAGCAGTACTTC.

This sequence joins TRBV6-6 and TRBJ1-4, with D perhaps matching TRBD1 (5 bases). V lost 8 bases, J lost 0 bases, and 7 bases lay in between. This CDR3 region has 13 residues. Germline V gene sequence: CDR1 MNHNY, CDR2 SVGAGI (reference sequence). The CDR3 nucleotides are TGTGCCAGCGGGACGACAACTAATGAAAAACTGTTTTTT. Protein sequence: CASGTTTNEKLFF.

The table lists this clone with a few counts. V usage is TRBV29-1 and J usage is TRBJ2-1; D is unresolved. The CDR3 contains 13 residues. V dropped 2 bases and J dropped 5 bases, with 10 bases sitting between them. The germline gives CDR1 SQVTM, CDR2 ANQGSEA. CDR3 in amino acids: CSVERWLDNEQFF. CDR3 nucleotides: TGCAGCGTTGAAAGGTGGCTAGACAATGAGCAGTTCTTC.

Only a few counts were recorded for this clone. This CDR3 is CASSPGHLNTGELFF. In DNA, the CDR3 is TGTGCCAGCAGCCCCGGACACCTGAACACCGGGGAGCTGTTTTTT. The chain has TRBV6-4 and TRBJ2-2; TRBD1 might be the D (5 bases). The V and J ends lost 6 bases and 1 base respectively, with 12 bases between them. This CDR3 has 15 amino acids. Per the germline V gene, CDR1 is MRHNA and CDR2 is SNTAGT.

DNA of the CDR3: TGTGCTAGCGGCACCGGGGAGCTGTTTTTT. It encodes CASGTGELFF. The chain joins TRBV7-7 to TRBJ2-2; tentatively, D is TRBD2 (6 bases). The germline V gene has CDR1 SSHAT and CDR2 FNYEAQ (reference sequence). The CDR3 runs to 10 residues.

This clone was counted a few times. The J gene is TRBJ2-2, the V gene TRBV11-1; D uncertain. Between the trimmed V and J ends, which lost 7 bases and 0 bases, there was a span of 6 bases. CDR1 is SGHAT and CDR2 is FQDESV in the germline V gene (reference sequence). This CDR3 comprises 13 residues. The CDR3 loop is CASIRPNTGELFF. CDR3 nucleotide sequence: TGTGCCAGCATCCGACCGAACACCGGGGAGCTGTTTTTT.

This clone was seen a handful of times. The V gene is TRBV5-1, the J gene TRBJ2-2; possibly TRBD2 for D (6 bases). The CDR3 length is 14 residues. V was shortened by 3 bases and J by 6 bases, with 12 bases between the two germline ends. Germline-derived CDR1 and CDR2 are SGHRS and YFSETQ. The DNA for the CDR3 is TGCGCCAGCAGCTCCTCGGGGGAGGCCGGGGAGCTGTTTTTT. This translates into CASSSSGEAGELFF.

The chain carries TRBV6-5 and TRBJ1-1; D uncertain. CDR3 length: 13 amino acids. Between the trimmed V and J ends, which lost 6 bases and 10 bases, there was a span of 18 bases. The germline V gene encodes CDR1 MNHEY and CDR2 SVGAGI. The DNA for the CDR3 is TGTGCCAGCAGATCTCCCGACGGTAAGGGAGCTTTCTTT. Protein product: CASRSPDGKGAFF.

Only a few counts were recorded for this clone. The gene calls are TRBV14 and TRBJ1-1, with TRBD1 identical over 9 bases. The CDR3 totals 13 residues. CDR1 is SGHDN and CDR2 is FVKESK in the germline V gene. Trimming cost V 4 bases and J 11 bases; bases outside gene matches: 8. CDR3 residues: CASSPGQGRPAFF. CDR3 DNA sequence: TGTGCCAGCAGCCCGGGACAGGGAAGGCCTGCTTTCTTT.

This clone was detected a few times. The J gene is TRBJ2-7, the V gene TRBV2; TRBD1 is a possible D gene (5 bases). Germline-derived CDR1 and CDR2 are SNHLY and FYNNEI. V was shortened by 6 bases and J by 6 bases, with 12 bases between the two germline ends. The CDR3 is 12 amino acids. The CDR3 DNA reads as TGTGCCAGCAGGCCGCAGGGCTCCGAGCAGTACTTC. This gives the protein CASRPQGSEQYF.

This clone was seen a handful of times. CDR3 sequence reads: CASSPGTDSPLHF. CDR3 nucleotide sequence: TGTGCCAGCAGCCCTGGGACTGACTCACCCCTCCACTTT. This chain joins TRBV7-2 and TRBJ1-6, with D possibly being TRBD1 (5 bases). This CDR3 is 13 amino acids long. Germline V gene sequence: CDR1 SGHTA, CDR2 FQGNSA. V lost 5 bases, J lost 10 bases, and 12 bases lay in between. Complete variable domain (other parts from reference TRBV7-2 and TRBJ1-6): GAGVSQSPSNKVTEKGKDVELRCDPISGHTALYWYRQSLGQGLEFLIYFQGNSAPDKSGLPSDRFSAERTGGSVSTLTIQRTQQEDSAVYLCASSPGTDSPLHFGNGTRLTVT.

This clone was counted only a few times. The V and J genes are TRBV5-1 and TRBJ1-4; D gene unclear. In germline, CDR1 is SGHRS, CDR2 YFSETQ. The CDR3 is 15 amino acids. Trimming stripped 6 bases from V and 7 bases from J, with 19 bases between. The DNA of the CDR3 is TGCGCCAGCATGTCCGGAGCCGGGCGGAGTGAAAAACTGTTTTTT. This encodes CASMSGAGRSEKLFF.

The chain couples TRBV6-5 to TRBJ2-7; 8 bases map to TRBD1. Germline V gene sequence: CDR1 MNHEY, CDR2 SVGAGI. The CDR3 sequence is 14 residues long. With 5 bases clipped from V and 6 bases from J, the junction kept 9 bases outside the gene matches. CDR3 nucleotides: TGTGCCAGCAGTAACTACGGACAGGGCTCCGAGCAGTACTTC. This codes for CASSNYGQGSEQYF.

This clone has a handful of counts. V and J are TRBV4-3 and TRBJ1-2; D might be TRBD1 (6 bases). V lost 4 bases to trimming and J lost 5 bases, with 17 bases between them. Germline CDR1 reads LGHNA; CDR2 reads YSLEER. The CDR3 length is 15 residues. The CDR3 spells CASSRAPGQEYGYTF. CDR3 DNA: TGCGCCAGCAGCCGAGCGCCGGGACAAGAATATGGCTACACCTTC.

This clone was recorded once. The chain has TRBV7-2 and TRBJ1-2, with a weak D call TRBD1 (5 bases). V was shortened by 0 bases and J by 7 bases, with 12 bases between the two germline ends. The CDR3 is made up of 14 amino acids. CDR1 is SGHTA, CDR2 FQGNSA, per germline. The CDR3 region has the DNA TGTGCCAGCAGCTTAGCTTCAGGGTTAGGTGGCTACACCTTC. This codes for CASSLASGLGGYTF. The full variable domain, in which reference TRBV7-2 and TRBJ1-2 provide the parts outside the CDR3, is GAGVSQSPSNKVTEKGKDVELRCDPISGHTALYWYRQSLGQGLEFLIYFQGNSAPDKSGLPSDRFSAERTGGSVSTLTIQRTQQEDSAVYLCASSLASGLGGYTFGSGTRLTVV.

The chain joins TRBV30 to TRBJ1-1; a weak D match, TRBD1 (5 bases). V lost 4 bases, J lost 3 bases, and 12 bases lay in between. Germline CDR1 is GTSNPN and CDR2 is SVGIG (reference sequence). This CDR3 is 13 amino acids long. Here the CDR3 DNA reads TGTGCCTGGACGTTTGGGGGTTACACTGAAGCTTTCTTT. Amino acid sequence: CAWTFGGYTEAFF.

The V call is TRBV4-3, the J call TRBJ1-6, with 7 bases aligning to TRBD1. V gave up 0 bases and J gave up 10 bases; unmatched junction bases: 3. This CDR3 spans 14 amino acids. Looked up from germline, CDR1 is LGHNA and CDR2 is YSLEER. The chain's CDR3 is CASSQDAGGSPLHF. The CDR3 DNA is TGCGCCAGCAGCCAAGACGCAGGGGGATCACCCCTCCACTTT.

Only a few counts were recorded for this clone. The chain couples TRBV7-9 to TRBJ2-1; 10 bases match TRBD2. The length of the CDR3 is 15 residues. V was clipped by 6 bases and J by 6 bases; unmatched bases: 8. The germline V gene has CDR1 SEHNR and CDR2 FQNEAQ (reference sequence). CDR3 DNA: TGTGCCAGCAGTTTCACTAGCGGGGATTTCAATGAGCAGTTCTTC. It is translated as CASSFTSGDFNEQFF. The full variable domain, completed using reference TRBV7-9 and TRBJ2-1, is DTGVSQNPRHKITKRGQNVTFRCDPISEHNRLYWYRQTLGQGPEFLTYFQNEAQLEKSRLLSDRFSAERPKGSFSTLEIQRTEQGDSAMYLCASSFTSGDFNEQFFGPGTRLTVL.

This clone was seen only a few times. The chain combines TRBV28 with TRBJ2-1; TRBD1 matches at 12 bases. J was trimmed by 15 bases and V by 4 bases; bases with no gene match: 13. From germline, CDR1 is MDHEN and CDR2 SYDVKM. The CDR3 consists of 15 residues. CDR3 bases: TGTGCCAGCAGTTCCGCCGGGACAGGGGGCGGTCTGTTGTTCTTC. It encodes CASSSAGTGGGLLFF. The full variable domain, in which reference TRBV28 and TRBJ2-1 provide the parts outside the CDR3, is DVKVTQSSRYLVKRTGEKVFLECVQDMDHENMFWYRQDPGLGLRLIYFSYDVKMKEKGDIPEGYSVSREKKERFSLILESASTNQTSMYLCASSSAGTGGGLLFFGPGTRLTVL.